These T cell receptor beta chains were read from a single sample in a study of blood T cell repertoires in COVID-19. Sequencing used immunoSEQ multiplex PCR; TCRdb keeps in-frame clones, though not all of them. The repertoire holds 99,000 or so clones, with about four fifths as singletons. The specimen sequenced was peripheral blood. The receptors were sampled from an elderly woman with acute or convalescent COVID-19. The CDR3 runs from the conserved cysteine through the conserved F or W. Fields, in order: J gene, clone size, D gene, V gene, CDR3 protein, CDR3 DNA. D genes are given only for firm matches. Only part of the rows carry a size: once, few, many, or a class if the clone is expanded.

j_gene: TRBJ1-5
abundance: NA
d_gene: NA
v_gene: TRBV29-1
CDR3aa: CSAYRVPQPQHF
CDR3nt: TGCAGCGCCTACAGGGTCCCTCAGCCCCAGCATTTT

j_gene: TRBJ2-2
abundance: NA
d_gene: TRBD2
v_gene: TRBV7-9
CDR3aa: CASSLSLAGGTGELFF
CDR3nt: TGTGCCAGCTCCCTTTCTCTAGCGGGAGGGACCGGGGAGCTGTTTTTT

j_gene: TRBJ1-1
abundance: NA
d_gene: NA
v_gene: TRBV15
CDR3aa: CATSGLTGWNTEAFF
CDR3nt: TGTGCCACCAGCGGTCTTACAGGATGGAACACTGAAGCTTTCTTT

j_gene: TRBJ2-5
abundance: NA
d_gene: NA
v_gene: TRBV28
CDR3aa: CASSFGRDVKTQYF
CDR3nt: TGTGCCAGCAGTTTTGGTCGGGATGTTAAGACCCAGTACTTC

j_gene: TRBJ1-2
abundance: NA
d_gene: NA
v_gene: TRBV3-1/TRBV3-2
CDR3aa: CASSQDFSLGGYTF
CDR3nt: TGTGCCAGCAGCCAAGATTTCTCCCTAGGTGGCTACACCTTC

j_gene: TRBJ2-7
abundance: NA
d_gene: NA
v_gene: TRBV20-1
CDR3aa: CSASVAYEQYF
CDR3nt: TGCAGTGCTAGCGTTGCCTACGAGCAGTACTTC

j_gene: TRBJ2-5
abundance: NA
d_gene: NA
v_gene: TRBV7-9
CDR3aa: CASSRGGEETQYF
CDR3nt: TGTGCCAGCAGCAGAGGGGGAGAGGAGACCCAGTACTTC

j_gene: TRBJ2-2
abundance: NA
d_gene: NA
v_gene: TRBV15
CDR3aa: CATSITGKGIGELFF
CDR3nt: TGTGCCACCAGCATTACAGGGAAGGGGATCGGGGAGCTGTTTTTT

j_gene: TRBJ1-5
abundance: NA
d_gene: NA
v_gene: TRBV5-4
CDR3aa: CASSSGGDQPQHF
CDR3nt: TGTGCCAGCAGTTCCGGAGGCGATCAGCCCCAGCATTTT

j_gene: TRBJ1-3
abundance: NA
d_gene: NA
v_gene: TRBV7-9
CDR3aa: CASSWQIENTIYF
CDR3nt: TGTGCCAGCAGCTGGCAAATCGAAAACACCATATATTTT

j_gene: TRBJ1-1
abundance: NA
d_gene: NA
v_gene: TRBV2
CDR3aa: CASSYAGNTEAFF
CDR3nt: TGTGCCAGCTCTTACGCGGGGAACACTGAAGCTTTCTTT

j_gene: TRBJ2-3
abundance: NA
d_gene: TRBD2
v_gene: TRBV24-1
CDR3aa: CATSDLGGDYTQYF
CDR3nt: TGTGCCACCAGTGATTTGGGGGGGGACTATACGCAGTATTTT

j_gene: TRBJ1-3
abundance: NA
d_gene: NA
v_gene: TRBV19
CDR3aa: CASTRQAFSGNTIYF
CDR3nt: TGTGCCAGTACCCGACAGGCGTTCTCTGGAAACACCATATATTTT

j_gene: TRBJ1-1
abundance: few
d_gene: TRBD1
v_gene: TRBV11-2
CDR3aa: CASSSGGNTEAFF
CDR3nt: TGTGCCAGCAGCTCAGGGGGGAACACTGAAGCTTTCTTT

j_gene: TRBJ2-1
abundance: NA
d_gene: NA
v_gene: TRBV30
CDR3aa: CAWSQRDEQFF
CDR3nt: TGTGCCTGGAGCCAACGGGATGAGCAGTTCTTC

j_gene: TRBJ2-1
abundance: NA
d_gene: TRBD1
v_gene: TRBV19
CDR3aa: CASSNWPKAGQGFNEQFF
CDR3nt: TGTGCCAGTAGTAATTGGCCTAAGGCGGGACAGGGGTTTAATGAGCAGTTCTTC

j_gene: TRBJ1-5
abundance: few
d_gene: TRBD1
v_gene: TRBV18
CDR3aa: CASSPGQGQPQHF
CDR3nt: TGTGCCAGCTCACCAGGACAGGGTCAGCCCCAGCATTTT

j_gene: TRBJ1-1
abundance: NA
d_gene: NA
v_gene: TRBV18
CDR3aa: CASSPSNSANTEAFF
CDR3nt: TGTGCCAGCTCACCCTCGAACAGTGCAAACACTGAAGCTTTCTTT

j_gene: TRBJ1-2
abundance: NA
d_gene: TRBD1
v_gene: TRBV6-2/TRBV6-3
CDR3aa: CASSTPEGARYGYTF
CDR3nt: TGTGCCAGCAGTACCCCTGAGGGGGCCAGGTATGGCTACACCTTC

j_gene: TRBJ2-2
abundance: NA
d_gene: NA
v_gene: TRBV20-1
CDR3aa: CSASPRSNTGELFF
CDR3nt: TGCAGTGCTAGTCCCAGGTCGAACACCGGGGAGCTGTTTTTT